This is a list of T cell receptor beta chains from one sample in a study of early T cells in non-severe SARS-CoV-2 infection. TCRdb recomputed calls from the 5' RACE reads with MiXCR, one row per CDR3 protein. Altogether some 55,000 distinct CDR3 sequences are present, roughly an eighth being singletons, with the ten largest covering 2.5% to 3%. The input for sequencing was whole blood, taken at baseline. Receptors originate from an adult who was a healthcare worker with PCR-confirmed SARS-CoV-2 infection or an uninfected control (not recorded which). CDR3s include the opening cysteine and the closing phenylalanine or tryptophan. A D gene is named only where the DNA matches it firmly. Clone size is shown for a subset of rows, as once, few, many or a class of expanded clone.

TRBV10-1	TRBJ2-2	few	14	-	CASSEPKVAGELFF	TGCGCCAGCAGTGAACCCAAGGTGGCCGGGGAGCTGTTTTTT
TRBV2	TRBJ2-3	-	12	-	CASFLSGDTQYF	TGTGCCAGCTTCCTCAGTGGAGATACGCAGTATTTT
TRBV5-1	TRBJ2-7	few	14	-	CASSFQGSSYEQYF	TGCGCCAGCAGCTTCCAGGGAAGCTCCTACGAGCAGTACTTC
TRBV6-5	TRBJ2-3	few	14	TRBD2	CASRGLADRDTQYF	TGTGCCAGCAGAGGACTAGCGGATAGAGATACGCAGTATTTT
TRBV2	TRBJ1-1	many	12	TRBD1	CASSRTGSEAFF	TGTGCCAGCAGCAGGACAGGATCTGAAGCTTTCTTT
TRBV7-9	TRBJ2-5	few	13	TRBD1	CASNLQGAETQYF	TGTGCCAGCAACCTTCAGGGGGCGGAGACCCAGTACTTC
TRBV5-6	TRBJ2-7	few	16	TRBD2	CASRPRRRREPYEQYF	TGTGCCAGCAGACCCCGCAGGAGGCGGGAGCCCTACGAGCAGTACTTC
TRBV7-2	TRBJ2-7	many	16	-	CASSFGSAGSFYEQYF	TGTGCCAGCAGCTTTGGTTCGGCAGGGAGCTTCTACGAGCAGTACTTC
TRBV6-6	TRBJ2-1	-	11	-	CASRGYNEQFF	TGTGCCAGCAGGGGCTACAATGAGCAGTTCTTC
TRBV2	TRBJ1-5	few	14	TRBD1	CASGGGQGGQPQHF	TGTGCCAGCGGTGGAGGACAGGGCGGGCAGCCCCAGCATTTT
TRBV7-8	TRBJ2-3	many	14	-	CASSLEGATDTQYF	TGTGCCAGCAGCTTAGAAGGGGCCACAGATACGCAGTATTTT
TRBV11-2	TRBJ2-7	-	16	TRBD2	CASSLRSGRTGYEQYF	TGTGCCAGCAGCTTAAGAAGCGGGAGAACGGGCTACGAGCAGTACTTC
TRBV10-2	TRBJ2-7	few	14	TRBD1	CASSDQGVTYEQYF	TGCGCCAGCAGTGACCAGGGGGTTACCTACGAGCAGTACTTC
TRBV15	TRBJ1-6	few	15	-	CATSRAVDTGSPLHF	TGTGCCACCAGCAGAGCGGTGGACACGGGCTCACCCCTCCACTTT
TRBV7-3	TRBJ2-2	-	14	-	CASSLTGNTGDLFF	TGTGCCAGCAGCTTAACAGGGAACACCGGGGACCTGTTTTTT
TRBV7-6	TRBJ2-3	few	15	TRBD1	CASSPQGARADTQYF	TGTGCCAGCAGCCCCCAGGGGGCGCGGGCAGATACGCAGTATTTT
TRBV7-2	TRBJ2-5	many	13	-	CASSPPDLETQYF	TGTGCCAGCAGCCCACCGGATTTGGAGACCCAGTACTTC
TRBV27	TRBJ2-1	few	17	TRBD2	CASSPRTRRFPYNEQFF	TGTGCCAGCAGTCCCCGGACTAGACGCTTTCCCTACAATGAGCAGTTCTTC
TRBV5-4	TRBJ2-5	few	13	TRBD1	CASSPDQGATQYF	TGTGCCAGCAGCCCGGACCAGGGGGCGACCCAGTACTTC
TRBV4-2	TRBJ1-2	many	11	TRBD1	CASSQTGVFTF	TGTGCCAGCAGCCAGACAGGGGTATTCACCTTC
TRBV11-2	TRBJ1-2	-	13	-	CASSPLNQPGYTF	TGTGCCAGCAGCCCGCTGAATCAGCCCGGCTACACCTTC
TRBV11-1	TRBJ2-7	-	16	-	CASSPRGSQGTYEQYF	TGTGCCAGCAGCCCAAGAGGTTCCCAGGGGACCTACGAGCAGTACTTC
TRBV24-1	TRBJ2-7	many	16	-	CATSDPEVVPSYEQYF	TGTGCCACCAGTGACCCGGAGGTGGTACCCTCCTACGAGCAGTACTTC
TRBV28	TRBJ2-1	many	12	-	CASSGGRFKQFF	TGTGCCAGCAGTGGTGGGCGTTTTAAGCAGTTCTTC
TRBV13	TRBJ2-1	-	16	-	CASSLNSPGRYNEQFF	TGTGCCAGCAGCTTAAATTCTCCAGGTCGCTACAATGAGCAGTTCTTC
TRBV24-1	TRBJ2-1	many	15	TRBD2	CATSAQLAGGNEQFF	TGTGCCACCAGTGCCCAACTAGCGGGAGGGAATGAGCAGTTCTTC
TRBV12-3/TRBV12-4	TRBJ2-7	few	16	TRBD1	CASSSGDRGPKNEQYF	TGTGCCAGCAGTTCAGGGGACAGGGGACCGAAGAACGAGCAGTACTTC
TRBV10-3	TRBJ2-3	few	13	-	CAIRGTSTDTQYF	TGTGCCATCAGAGGGACTAGCACAGATACGCAGTATTTT
TRBV6-6	TRBJ2-1	-	16	TRBD2	CASSPRLAGVLNEQFF	TGTGCCAGCAGTCCAAGACTAGCGGGAGTACTTAATGAGCAGTTCTTC
TRBV6-2/TRBV6-3	TRBJ2-5	-	14	TRBD1	CASRLTGNQETQYF	TGTGCCAGCAGGCTGACAGGGAACCAAGAGACCCAGTACTTC
TRBV7-9	TRBJ2-3	-	17	-	CASSSGVGAFRTDTQYF	TGTGCCAGCAGCTCCGGGGTGGGCGCCTTCCGGACAGATACGCAGTATTTT
TRBV18	TRBJ2-3	few	15	TRBD2	CASSQPSGALPPQYF	TGTGCCAGCTCACAACCTAGCGGAGCCCTCCCCCCGCAGTATTTT
TRBV12-3/TRBV12-4	TRBJ2-1	many	14	TRBD1	CASSGTGIYNEQFF	TGTGCCAGCAGCGGGACAGGGATCTACAATGAGCAGTTCTTC
TRBV9	TRBJ2-2	many	13	-	CASSVIDTGELFF	TGTGCCAGCAGCGTAATAGACACCGGGGAGCTGTTTTTT
TRBV7-2	TRBJ1-1	-	15	-	CASLIVPGFSAEAFF	TGTGCCAGCCTTATTGTACCAGGGTTTAGCGCTGAAGCTTTCTTT
TRBV20-1	TRBJ2-7	-	14	-	CSARFSQGGHEQYF	TGCAGTGCTAGGTTCAGTCAGGGCGGGCACGAGCAGTACTTC
TRBV3-1	TRBJ2-5	few	15	TRBD2	CASSQVFSSGKTQYF	TGTGCCAGCAGCCAAGTCTTTTCTAGCGGGAAGACCCAGTACTTC
TRBV6-2/TRBV6-3	TRBJ2-7	-	14	TRBD2	CASKLAGKTYEQYF	TGTGCCAGCAAACTAGCGGGAAAAACCTACGAGCAGTACTTC
TRBV3-2	TRBJ2-7	-	13	-	CASSQGATYEQYF	TGTGCCAGCAGTCAGGGGGCCACCTACGAGCAGTACTTC
TRBV6-6	TRBJ2-7	few	11	-	CASSYNREQYF	TGTGCCAGCAGTTACAACCGGGAGCAGTACTTC
TRBV20-1	TRBJ2-1	-	18	-	CSARYSRGEAFKYNEQFF	TGCAGTGCTAGATACTCTAGGGGGGAGGCCTTTAAATACAATGAGCAGTTCTTC
TRBV18	TRBJ2-7	few	14	-	CASSPSRAVDEQYF	TGTGCCAGCTCACCTTCGAGGGCCGTGGACGAGCAGTACTTC
TRBV5-1	TRBJ2-1	-	14	TRBD1	CASSTGTGGDEQFF	TGCGCCAGCAGCACCGGGACAGGGGGCGATGAGCAGTTCTTC